This TCR beta chain derives from a study of T cell responses to AZD1222 COVID-19 vaccine. Only in-frame clones appear in the TCRdb table, and some are missing; sequencing was by immunoSEQ multiplex PCR. The sample has approximately 140,000 clones; 93% are singletons. With 0 bases removed from V and 9 bases from J, the gap between germline ends came to 6 bases. The CDR3 runs 13 residues. Germline V gene sequence: CDR1 LGHDT, CDR2 YNNKEL (reference sequence). Overall study findings and caveats: As reported, nearly half of all spike-specific TCRs target variant regions that are unmutated. There were mostly white British donors and more females than males, and clonal diversity was possibly underestimated.

With regard to this clone: Its target is not known.

This sample comprised peripheral blood, obtained on day 0 of AZD1222 vaccination. This clonotype originated in an adult in good health. This chain joins TRBV3-1 (or the pseudogene TRBV3-2) and TRBJ1-6; no clear D gene. CDR3 protein: CASSQESSSPLHF. The CDR3 DNA is TGTGCCAGCAGCCAAGAGAGCTCTTCACCCCTCCACTTT.